One and the same sample provided the 14 T cell receptor beta chains below, sequenced in a study of blood T cell repertoires in COVID-19. Using immunoSEQ multiplex PCR, the repertoire was profiled, and TCRdb retains in-frame clones only, with some absent. There are 250,000 or so clones in the sample; 75% to 90% occur only once, and roughly 4% lies in the top ten. What was sequenced was PBMCs or T cells enriched from blood (not recorded which). The receptors were gathered from a woman in her thirties with acute COVID-19.

This clone was detected once. The CDR3 DNA sequence: TGTGCCAGCAGTGGAATAGGGTACAGGGTAGGGGAGACCCAGTACTTC. As protein: CASSGIGYRVGETQYF. The chain carries TRBV2 and TRBJ2-5; D is possibly TRBD1 (6 bases). The CDR3 extends over 16 amino acids. Trimming stripped 4 bases from V and 5 bases from J, with 20 bases between. The germline gives CDR1 SNHLY, CDR2 FYNNEI.

The chain links TRBV5-8 to TRBJ2-7, with TRBD1 identical over 8 bases. The CDR3 consists of 17 residues. V shed 4 bases and J 5 bases; nucleotides not matched to a gene: 17. Germline V CDR1 and CDR2: SGHTS, YDEGEE. CDR3 bases: TGTGCCAGCAGCCGTCTTACCGGAGGGACAGGTGTCCACGAGCAGTACTTC. This translates into CASSRLTGGTGVHEQYF. Full variable domain (outside the CDR3, taken from reference TRBV5-8 and TRBJ2-7): EAGVTQSPTHLIKTRGQQATLRCSPISGHTSVYWYQQALGLGLQFLLWYDEGEERNRGNFPPRFSGRQFPNYSSELNVNALELEDSALYLCASSRLTGGTGVHEQYFGPGTRLTVT.

V gene TRBV6-1 combines with J gene TRBJ1-1; D is possibly TRBD1 (6 bases). CDR3 size: 14 residues. The V gene lost 2 bases and the J gene lost 0 bases, with 7 bases spanning the gap. CDR1 is MNHNS and CDR2 is SASEGT in the germline V gene. CDR3 protein: CASSETGLNTEAFF. CDR3 bases: TGTGCCAGCAGTGAAACAGGGTTGAACACTGAAGCTTTCTTT.

The chain couples TRBV7-3 to TRBJ2-1; D unclear. The CDR3 is 13 amino acids. Trimming cost V 5 bases and J 5 bases, with 10 bases left between them. Germline values: CDR1 SGHTA, CDR2 FQGTGA. The CDR3 DNA reads TGTGCCAGCAGCACAATTCACCACAATGAGCAGTTCTTC. This codes for CASSTIHHNEQFF. Drawing the rest from reference TRBV7-3 and TRBJ2-1, the complete variable domain is GAGVSQTPSNKVTEKGKYVELRCDPISGHTALYWYRQSLGQGPEFLIYFQGTGAADDSGLPNDRFFAVRPEGSVSTLKIQRTERGDSAVYLCASSTIHHNEQFFGPGTRLTVL.

This clone was detected only once. V and J are TRBV6-5 and TRBJ2-1, with TRBD2 matching 14 bases. Germline CDR1 is MNHEY and CDR2 is SVGAGI. J gave up 9 bases and V 1 base, and 5 bases lay outside the gene matches. The CDR3 totals 16 residues. CDR3 amino acids: CASSYWGLAGDSEQFF. CDR3 sequence (DNA): TGTGCCAGCAGTTACTGGGGACTAGCGGGAGACAGTGAGCAGTTCTTC.

The gene calls are TRBV3-1 (or the pseudogene TRBV3-2) and TRBJ1-1; D perhaps matches TRBD1 (6 bases). Germline V gives CDR1 LGHDT, CDR2 YNNKEL (reference sequence). V was cut by 1 base and J by 1 base, with 10 bases left in between. The CDR3 totals 15 residues. The CDR3 DNA follows: TGTGCCAGCAGCCAAGGGTGGGGGCGGAACACTGAAGCTTTCTTT. Translation gives CASSQGWGRNTEAFF.

The chain couples TRBV4-2 to TRBJ2-3; 13 bases are a match to TRBD2. The V gene end was trimmed by 0 bases and the J gene end by 1 base; junction bases not matched to a gene: 4. The CDR3 is 18 residues long. Germline V lookup: CDR1 LGHNA, CDR2 YNFKEQ. The CDR3 sequence is CASSQDSLAGGGTDTQYF. The CDR3 nucleotides are TGTGCCAGCAGCCAAGACTCACTAGCGGGAGGGGGCACAGATACGCAGTATTTT.

The rearrangement uses TRBV2 and TRBJ2-6, with TRBD1 identical over 10 bases. With V trimmed by 6 bases and J by 1 base, 6 bases remained unmatched. Germline assignment: CDR1 SNHLY and CDR2 FYNNEI. This CDR3 is built from 17 residues. The CDR3 DNA is TGTGCCAGCAGCTGGGACAGGGGTGGGTCTGGGGCCAACGTCCTGACTTTC. It encodes CASSWDRGGSGANVLTF.

The chain is built from TRBV11-2 and TRBJ1-1, with D perhaps matching TRBD1 (5 bases). The CDR3 covers 14 residues. CDR1 SGHAT and CDR2 FQNNGV come from the germline V gene. V lost 1 base and J lost 7, with 13 bases in between. The CDR3 DNA follows: TGTGCCAGCAGCTTAGTTGGGCAGGGCCGTGAAGCTTTCTTT. It is translated as CASSLVGQGREAFF.

This clone showed up just once. This chain connects TRBV24-1 to TRBJ2-1, with D uncertain. Trimming took 2 bases from V and 9 from J, leaving 7 bases between them. The CDR3 has 12 amino acids. The germline CDR1 and CDR2 sequences are KGHDR and SFDVKD. CDR3 sequence (DNA): TGTGCCACCAGTGATTCCATTTTTGAGCAGTTCTTC. It yields the protein CATSDSIFEQFF.

The table lists this clone with a count of one. The gene calls are TRBV19 and TRBJ2-3; weak D call: TRBD2 (6 bases). The CDR3 is 16 residues long. The germline V gene has CDR1 LNHDA and CDR2 SQIVND (reference sequence). Trimming stripped 0 bases from V and 2 bases from J, with 12 bases between. In DNA, the CDR3 is TGTGCCAGTAGTATAGATTGGGCTAGCGCCACAGATACGCAGTATTTT. It encodes CASSIDWASATDTQYF.

The gene calls are TRBV7-8 and TRBJ2-1; 8 positions agree with TRBD2. V dropped 2 bases and J dropped 0; count of bases not matched to a gene: 6. Germline V gene lookup returns CDR1 SGHVS and CDR2 FQNEAQ. CDR3 length equals 17 residues. CDR3 region: CASSLSGSPTSYNEQFF. The CDR3 DNA reads TGTGCCAGCAGCTTAAGCGGGAGCCCCACCTCCTACAATGAGCAGTTCTTC.

This clone came up once. The V and J genes are TRBV6-2 or TRBV6-3 and TRBJ2-2; 9 nucleotides align to TRBD1. V shed 5 bases and J 0 bases; nucleotides not matched to a gene: 1. The CDR3 length is 15 residues. The germline gives CDR1 MNHEY, CDR2 SVGEGT. The CDR3 DNA reads TGTGCCAGCAGTCGGGACAGGGCGAACACCGGGGAGCTGTTTTTT. Encoded protein: CASSRDRANTGELFF.

The V call is TRBV2, the J call TRBJ2-7, with D possibly matching TRBD2 (6 bases). V was pared by 5 bases and J by 3 bases, with 17 bases between. Per germline, CDR1 SNHLY and CDR2 FYNNEI. The CDR3 is made up of 15 amino acids. The CDR3 DNA is TGTGCCAGCAGTCCTAAAGTGGGAGGATACTACGAGCAGTACTTC. Encoded protein: CASSPKVGGYYEQYF.